Listed here is a single T cell receptor beta chain. Administered to the donors were nivolumab, ipilimumab, aspirin, low-dose cyclophosphamide and low-dose radiotherapy. This sample is part of a study of low-dose radiotherapy and immunotherapy resistance in tumors. Covering alpha and beta chains, TRAV- and TRBV-specific primers were used for the first-strand cDNA. TCRs underwent approximately 20 PCR cycles of amplification with a constant-region primer and V-primer adapter. TCRdb independently ran MiXCR on the reads; one entry per CDR3 protein. Of around 13,000 distinct CDR3 sequences detected, roughly 70% appear once; the ten largest clones hold under 6.5%. From germline, CDR1 is MNHNS and CDR2 SASEGT. V was cut by 6 bases and J by 1 base, with 16 bases left in between. This CDR3 is 17 amino acids long.

The chain recombines TRBV6-1 with TRBJ1-6; D call uncertain. The sequence was obtained from a human donor with advanced metastatic prostate, ovarian, gallbladder or colorectal cancer (not recorded which). This table probably holds off-target reads from a library built for another chain. CDR3 in amino acids: CASSQAGTGSYNSPLHF. The DNA of the CDR3 is TGTGCCAGCAGCCAGGCGGGTACCGGGTCCTATAATTCACCCCTCCACTTT.